This record concerns one T cell receptor beta chain sequence. Its cognate antigen is unknown. Germline V gives CDR1 SGHVS, CDR2 FQNEAQ. The junction had 5 bases not matched to a gene; V was cut back by 5 bases and J by 3 bases. The CDR3 loop spans 16 amino acids. This record belongs to a study of T cell responses to AZD1222 COVID-19 vaccine. Sequencing was performed with immunoSEQ multiplex PCR; in TCRdb, only in-frame clones are kept and a portion is missing. The data show 150,000 to 200,000 clones, with under 95% seen just once and around 0.98% held by the top ten. Notes on the study in general: When two AZD1222 doses had been given, Spike-specific TCR breadth and depth rose.

This chain links TRBV7-8 with TRBJ2-3; TRBD2 matches 13 bases. Here the sequenced sample was peripheral blood, taken 28 days after the second AZD1222 dose. This clonotype was obtained from an adult who received the AZD1222 COVID-19 vaccine. CDR3 sequence (DNA): TGTGCCAGCAGCCGTGGACTAGCGGGGGTGACAGATACGCAGTATTTT. It is translated as CASSRGLAGVTDTQYF.